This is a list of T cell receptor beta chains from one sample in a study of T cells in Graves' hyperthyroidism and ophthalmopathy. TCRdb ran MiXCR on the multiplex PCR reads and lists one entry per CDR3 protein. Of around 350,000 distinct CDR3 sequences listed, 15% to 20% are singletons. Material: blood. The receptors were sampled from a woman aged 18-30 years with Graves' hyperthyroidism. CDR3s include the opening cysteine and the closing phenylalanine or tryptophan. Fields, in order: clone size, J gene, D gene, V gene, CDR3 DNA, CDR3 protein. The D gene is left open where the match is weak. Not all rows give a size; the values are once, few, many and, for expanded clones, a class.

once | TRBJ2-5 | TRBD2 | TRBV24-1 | TGTGCCACCAGGGGACTAGGGGAAGAGACCCAGTACTTC | CATRGLGEETQYF
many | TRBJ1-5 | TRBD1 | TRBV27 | TGTGCCAGCAGCCGTGGGACAGTCAATCAGCCCCAGCATTTT | CASSRGTVNQPQHF
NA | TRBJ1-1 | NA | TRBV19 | TGTGCCAGTAGTATAGAGGTGCGACCTCCCGGGGAAGCTTTCTTT | CASSIEVRPPGEAFF
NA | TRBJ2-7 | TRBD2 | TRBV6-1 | TGTGCCAGCCCCCAACCGGGACTAGCGAGCGGGGAGCAGTACTTC | CASPQPGLASGEQYF
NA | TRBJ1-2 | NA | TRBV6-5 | TGTGCCAGCAGTCCCTACAGTAACTATGGCTACACCTTC | CASSPYSNYGYTF
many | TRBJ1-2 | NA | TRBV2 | TGTGCCAGCAGTGAAGGCTGGCCATTCGAGGGCTACACCTTC | CASSEGWPFEGYTF
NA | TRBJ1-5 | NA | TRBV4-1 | TGCGCCAGCAGCCAAGATCGGGTGAGCAGGGAGTGGCTCGGCCAGCCCCAGCATTTT | CASSQDRVSREWLGQPQHF
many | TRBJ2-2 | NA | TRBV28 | TGTGCCAGCAGCCGACTAACCCCTAGCGGGGAGCTGTTTTTT | CASSRLTPSGELFF
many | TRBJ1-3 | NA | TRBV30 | TGTGCCTGGAGAACTATTGGGGCAAACACCATATATTTT | CAWRTIGANTIYF
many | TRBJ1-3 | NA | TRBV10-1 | TGCGCCAGCAGTGCGGCACATGAGGAGAACACCATATATTTT | CASSAAHEENTIYF
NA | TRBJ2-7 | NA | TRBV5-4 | TGTGCCAGCAGCTTGAATTGGGGAAGCAACGAGCAGTACTTC | CASSLNWGSNEQYF
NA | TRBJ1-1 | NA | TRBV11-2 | TGTGCCAGCAGCCCCGGAGCGCTGAACACTGAAGCTTTCTTT | CASSPGALNTEAFF
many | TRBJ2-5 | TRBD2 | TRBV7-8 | TGTGCCAGCAGCTTAGAATTCGGCGGGGGAGAGACCCAGTACTTC | CASSLEFGGGETQYF
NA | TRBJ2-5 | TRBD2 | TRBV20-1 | TGCAGTGCTAGAGATCCTGGCACTAGCGAAGAGACCCAGTACTTC | CSARDPGTSEETQYF
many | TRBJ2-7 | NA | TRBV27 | TGTGCCAGCAGTTCAACAAGAGGAGACGAGCAGTACTTC | CASSSTRGDEQYF
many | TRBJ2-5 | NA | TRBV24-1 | TGTGCCACCAGTGAGGAGGGGGCGTCCCTGGAGGAGACCCAGTACTTC | CATSEEGASLEETQYF
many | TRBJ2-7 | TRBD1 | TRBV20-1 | TGCAGTGGACAGGGTCCGGGGGAGCAGTACTTC | CSGQGPGEQYF
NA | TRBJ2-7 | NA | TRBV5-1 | TGCGCCAGCAGCTTGGTCTTTCCCTACGATCAGTACTTC | CASSLVFPYDQYF
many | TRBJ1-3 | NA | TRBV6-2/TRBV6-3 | TGTGCCAGCAGTTACTCTTCGTCAGGAAACACCATATATTTT | CASSYSSSGNTIYF
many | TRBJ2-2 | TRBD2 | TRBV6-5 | TGTGCCAGCAGTTACTCCGGAGCGGGGAGCACCGGGGAGCTGTTTTTT | CASSYSGAGSTGELFF
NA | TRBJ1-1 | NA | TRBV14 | TGTGCCAGCAGCCATTCAGGGTATGAAGCTTTCTTT | CASSHSGYEAFF
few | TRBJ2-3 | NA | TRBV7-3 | TGTGCCAGCACCATGGGGGGTACAGATACGCAGTATTTT | CASTMGGTDTQYF